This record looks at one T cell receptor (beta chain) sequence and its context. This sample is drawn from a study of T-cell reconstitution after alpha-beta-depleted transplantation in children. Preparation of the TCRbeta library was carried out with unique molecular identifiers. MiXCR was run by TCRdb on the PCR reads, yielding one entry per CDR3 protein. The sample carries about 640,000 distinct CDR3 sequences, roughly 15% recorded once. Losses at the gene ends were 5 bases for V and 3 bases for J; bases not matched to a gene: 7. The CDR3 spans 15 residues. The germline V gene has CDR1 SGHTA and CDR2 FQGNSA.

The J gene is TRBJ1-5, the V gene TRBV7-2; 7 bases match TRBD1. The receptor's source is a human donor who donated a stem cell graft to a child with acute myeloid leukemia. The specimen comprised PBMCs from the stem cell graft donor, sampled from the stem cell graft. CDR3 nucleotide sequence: TGTGCCAGCAGCCTTGAAGACAGGGACAATCAGCCCCAGCATTTT. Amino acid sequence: CASSLEDRDNQPQHF.